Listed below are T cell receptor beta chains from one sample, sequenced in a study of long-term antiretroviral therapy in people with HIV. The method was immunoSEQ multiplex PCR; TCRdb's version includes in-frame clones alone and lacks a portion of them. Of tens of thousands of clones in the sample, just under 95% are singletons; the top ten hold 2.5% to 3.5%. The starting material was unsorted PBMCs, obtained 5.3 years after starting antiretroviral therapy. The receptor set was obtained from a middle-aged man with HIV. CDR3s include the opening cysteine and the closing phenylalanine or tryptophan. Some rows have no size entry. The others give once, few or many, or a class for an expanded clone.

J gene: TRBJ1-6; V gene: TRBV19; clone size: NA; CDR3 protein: CASTEGVGLHF
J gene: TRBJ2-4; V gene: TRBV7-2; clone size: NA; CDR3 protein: CASSLAQGFGNIQYF
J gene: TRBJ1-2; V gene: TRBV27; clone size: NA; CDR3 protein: CASSRDRSYGYTF
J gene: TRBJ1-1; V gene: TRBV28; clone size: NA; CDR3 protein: CASSLQAGRVGAFF
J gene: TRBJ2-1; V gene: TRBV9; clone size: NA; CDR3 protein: CASSEATSGYNEQFF
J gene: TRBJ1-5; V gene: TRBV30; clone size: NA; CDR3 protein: CAWSTTGNSNQPQHF
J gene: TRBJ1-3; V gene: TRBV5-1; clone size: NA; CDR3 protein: CASSFSTGSSGNTIYF
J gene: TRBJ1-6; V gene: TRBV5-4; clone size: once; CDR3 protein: CASSLESLNSPLHF
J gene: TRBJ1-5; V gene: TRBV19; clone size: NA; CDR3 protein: CASSIQAQSNQPQHF
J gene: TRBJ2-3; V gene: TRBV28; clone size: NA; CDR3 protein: CASSLVGLADGTDTQYF
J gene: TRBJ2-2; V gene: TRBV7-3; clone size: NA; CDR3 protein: CASSLTGPGGRELFF
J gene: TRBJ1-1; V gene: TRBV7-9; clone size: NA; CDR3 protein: CASSFSGITEAFF
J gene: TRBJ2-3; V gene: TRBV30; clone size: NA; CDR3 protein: CAWSVNTGTASTDTQYF
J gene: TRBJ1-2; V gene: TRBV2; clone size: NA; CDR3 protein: CASTPDRSFYGYTF
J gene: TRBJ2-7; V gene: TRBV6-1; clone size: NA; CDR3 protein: CASSESIYEQYF
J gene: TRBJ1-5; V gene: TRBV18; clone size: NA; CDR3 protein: CASSPGRYSNQPQHF
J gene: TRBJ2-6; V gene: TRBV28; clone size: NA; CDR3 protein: CASSYSWDSGANVLTF
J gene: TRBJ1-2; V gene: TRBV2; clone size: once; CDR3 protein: CASSGNRVADGYTF
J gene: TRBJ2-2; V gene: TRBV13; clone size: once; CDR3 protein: CASSLGGAFTGELFF
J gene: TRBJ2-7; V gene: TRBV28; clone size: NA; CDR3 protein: CASSTTRGVYEQYF
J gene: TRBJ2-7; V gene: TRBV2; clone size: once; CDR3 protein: CASSAGPSFEGYF
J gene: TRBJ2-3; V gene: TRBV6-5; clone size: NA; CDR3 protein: CASTPNPTDTQYF
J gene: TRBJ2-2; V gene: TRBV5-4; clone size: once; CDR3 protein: CASSYPQANTGELFF
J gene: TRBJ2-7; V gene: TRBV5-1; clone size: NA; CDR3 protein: CASSGGLVGEQYF
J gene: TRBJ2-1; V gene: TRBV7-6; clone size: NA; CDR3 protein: CASSLATSGGDEQFF
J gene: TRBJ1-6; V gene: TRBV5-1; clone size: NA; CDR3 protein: CASYAGGGSPLHF
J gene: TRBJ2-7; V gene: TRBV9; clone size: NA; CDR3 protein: CASSPGLSSYEQYF
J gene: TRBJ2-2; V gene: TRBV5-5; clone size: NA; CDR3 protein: CASSLAWYNSPTGELFF
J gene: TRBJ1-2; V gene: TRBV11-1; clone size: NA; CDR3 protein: CASSLGRYGYTF
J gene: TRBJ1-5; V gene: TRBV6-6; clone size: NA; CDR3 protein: CASSRGQMDQPQHF
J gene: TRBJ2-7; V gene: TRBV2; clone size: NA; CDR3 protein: CASSEPGQGVYEQYF